Each of the 25 T cell receptor beta chains below was sequenced from the same sample in a study of blood T cell repertoires in COVID-19 (dated by TCRdb to about 2020). The library was made by the immunoSEQ multiplex PCR assay. This immuneACCESS table, as held by TCRdb, lists in-frame sequences with V and J called but not all clones. Of the missing ones, under half trace to an unresolved V gene in checked studies; the others have no known cause. Within this sample are about 150,000 clones, with around 84% of them counted one time only. The ten most abundant clones make up around two fifths of the sample. Sequencing input: peripheral blood. The receptors here all came from a human donor in a cohort sampled during active COVID-19.

This clone was seen a few times. The chain uses TRBV4-1 and TRBJ2-2; D possibly corresponds to TRBD2 (5 bases). Germline V lookup: CDR1 MGHRA, CDR2 YSYEKL. The CDR3 has 12 residues. V lost 6 bases and J 7 bases, leaving 9 bases between the germline ends. CDR3 sequence reads: CASRSSGGELFF. DNA of the CDR3: TGCGCCAGCAGGTCCAGCGGCGGGGAGCTGTTTTTT.

The chain employs TRBV7-2 and TRBJ2-2; 7 bases line up with TRBD2. Germline CDR1 and CDR2: SGHTA and FQGNSA. V lost 4 bases to trimming and J lost 3 bases; unmatched junction nucleotides: 5. The CDR3 spans 15 residues. For the CDR3, the DNA is TGTGCCAGCAGCTCGACCCGGGGGGACACCGGGGAGCTGTTTTTT. It yields the protein CASSSTRGDTGELFF. The whole variable domain, filled in from reference TRBV7-2 and TRBJ2-2, reads GAGVSQSPSNKVTEKGKDVELRCDPISGHTALYWYRQSLGQGLEFLIYFQGNSAPDKSGLPSDRFSAERTGGSVSTLTIQRTQQEDSAVYLCASSSTRGDTGELFFGEGSRLTVL.

The chain employs TRBV7-9 and TRBJ2-1; 11 nucleotides agree with TRBD2. CDR1 is SEHNR and CDR2 is FQNEAQ in the germline V gene (reference sequence). The CDR3 has 16 residues. With V trimmed by 2 bases and J by 0 bases, 0 bases remained unmatched. The CDR3 protein is CASSLLAGGSYNEQFF. Written as DNA, the CDR3 is TGTGCCAGCAGCTTACTAGCGGGGGGCTCCTACAATGAGCAGTTCTTC.

This chain connects TRBV10-2 to TRBJ2-1; D is perhaps TRBD2 (6 bases). From germline, CDR1 is WSHSY and CDR2 SAAADI. The CDR3 runs 15 residues. Trimming removed 10 bases from V and 2 bases from J, with 18 bases in between. CDR3 coding DNA: TGCGCCATCTCCTCGGAGGGCCGAGCCTACAATGAGCAGTTCTTC. Translation gives CAISSEGRAYNEQFF.

The genes are TRBV18 and TRBJ2-7; TRBD2 matches at 7 bases. V dropped 0 bases and J dropped 0; count of bases not matched to a gene: 8. Looked up from germline, CDR1 is KGHSH and CDR2 is LQKENI. The CDR3 runs to 17 residues. CDR3 DNA: TGTGCCAGCTCACCACCGGATCCCCGGGACTACTCCTACGAGCAGTACTTC. It codes for CASSPPDPRDYSYEQYF.

This clone has a single count. The rearrangement joins TRBV15 to TRBJ1-4; D is unclear. V lost 0 bases, J lost 0 bases, and 8 bases lay in between. The germline V gene has CDR1 LNHNV and CDR2 YYDKDF (reference sequence). CDR3 size: 16 residues. CDR3 nucleotides: TGTGCCACCAGCAGAGAAAGACGGGCAACTAATGAAAAACTGTTTTTT. Encoded protein: CATSRERRATNEKLFF.

The CDR3 reads CASSYGQGNMQPQHF. The CDR3 DNA reads TGTGCCAGCAGCTACGGACAGGGGAATATGCAGCCCCAGCATTTT. The chain is built from TRBV7-2 and TRBJ1-5, with 9 nucleotides matching TRBD1. This CDR3 spans 15 amino acids. From germline, CDR1 is SGHTA and CDR2 FQGNSA. V was pared by 4 bases and J by 7 bases, with 8 bases of the junction left unmatched.

The genes are TRBV12-3 or TRBV12-4 and TRBJ1-4; possible D gene TRBD1, 5 bases. V was shortened by 5 bases and J by 4 bases, with 8 bases between the two germline ends. The CDR3 is 13 residues long. CDR3: CASSTTVNEKLFF. DNA for the CDR3: TGTGCCAGCAGTACGACAGTTAATGAAAAACTGTTTTTT.

J is TRBJ1-2 and V is TRBV19, with a weak D call TRBD1 (5 bases). The CDR3 runs 16 residues. Germline lookup yields CDR1 LNHDA and CDR2 SQIVND (reference sequence). V lost 7 bases and J 6 bases, leaving 24 bases between the germline ends. CDR3 region: CASTARWVTGEDGYTF. CDR3 coding DNA: TGTGCCAGTACCGCCCGGTGGGTCACGGGGGAAGATGGCTACACCTTC.

V gene TRBV5-6 combines with J gene TRBJ1-5; TRBD1 aligns across 7 bases. This CDR3 spans 13 amino acids. The V gene's germline CDR1 is SGHDT and CDR2 YYEEEE. V shed 4 bases, J shed 9 bases, and the junction held 7 bases outside the gene matches. CDR3 coding DNA: TGTGCCAGCAGCCCGGGGACAGAGACGCCCCAGCATTTT. Protein: CASSPGTETPQHF. The full variable domain, its missing parts supplied by reference TRBV5-6 and TRBJ1-5, is DAGVTQSPTHLIKTRGQQVTLRCSPKSGHDTVSWYQQALGQGPQFIFQYYEEEERQRGNFPDRFSGHQFPNYSSELNVNALLLGDSALYLCASSPGTETPQHFGDGTRLSIL.

This clone was recorded once. CDR3 sequence (DNA): TGCGCCAGCTCCGGGACAGGGGGGAACTATGGCTACACCTTC. Protein product: CASSGTGGNYGYTF. This chain joins TRBV10-2 and TRBJ1-2, with TRBD1 identical over 11 bases. CDR3 length: 14 residues. Germline V gives CDR1 WSHSY, CDR2 SAAADI. V shed 8 bases and J 2 bases; nucleotides not matched to a gene: 4.

The chain couples TRBV10-3 to TRBJ1-1; tentative D call: TRBD1 (6 bases). The CDR3 is made up of 16 amino acids. V was cut by 3 bases and J by 1 base, with 15 bases left in between. In germline, CDR1 is ENHRY, CDR2 SYGVKD. DNA for the CDR3: TGTGCCATCAGTGATTCCCCCGGGACACAGAACACTGAAGCTTTCTTT. Encoded protein: CAISDSPGTQNTEAFF.

The rearrangement uses TRBV29-1 and TRBJ1-2; TRBD1 might be the D (5 bases). The ends were cut back, 6 bases at V and 7 bases at J, with 12 bases in the middle. Germline V CDR1 and CDR2: SQVTM, ANQGSEA. There are 11 residues in the CDR3. The CDR3 reads CSVAGSGGYTF. CDR3 DNA: TGCAGCGTGGCAGGGTCGGGTGGCTACACCTTC.

The chain combines TRBV7-9 with TRBJ2-7; a weak D match, TRBD1 (6 bases). The CDR3 sequence is 16 residues long. Between the trimmed V and J ends, which lost 6 bases and 1 base, there was a span of 19 bases. Germline V gene sequence: CDR1 SEHNR, CDR2 FQNEAQ (reference sequence). CDR3 DNA: TGTGCCAGCAGTCCCAGGCAGGGGCGGAATTCCTACGAGCAGTACTTC. Translated: CASSPRQGRNSYEQYF. Combining the CDR3 with reference TRBV7-9 and TRBJ2-7 gives the whole variable domain DTGVSQNPRHKITKRGQNVTFRCDPISEHNRLYWYRQTLGQGPEFLTYFQNEAQLEKSRLLSDRFSAERPKGSFSTLEIQRTEQGDSAMYLCASSPRQGRNSYEQYFGPGTRLTVT.

J is TRBJ1-5 and V is TRBV24-1; possibly TRBD1 for D (5 bases). CDR3 length: 13 residues. Germline values: CDR1 KGHDR, CDR2 SFDVKD. The germline V and J ends were trimmed by 11 bases and 2 bases, with 12 bases remaining between them. CDR3 protein: CAIGGDGNQPQHF. DNA of the CDR3: TGTGCCATCGGAGGGGACGGCAATCAGCCCCAGCATTTT.

The rearrangement joins TRBV19 to TRBJ2-7; 7 bases agree with TRBD1. Looked up from germline, CDR1 is LNHDA and CDR2 is SQIVND (reference sequence). CDR3 length: 14 residues. V lost 4 bases, J lost 2 bases, and 5 bases stayed unmatched. The CDR3 loop is CASSRDSTTYEQYF. The CDR3 DNA sequence: TGTGCCAGTAGTAGGGACAGCACGACCTACGAGCAGTACTTC.

The genes are TRBV4-3 and TRBJ2-6; 8 bases line up with TRBD1. Germline CDR1 LGHNA, CDR2 YSLEER. This CDR3 has 18 residues. V lost 1 base, J lost 0 bases, and 5 bases stayed unmatched. The CDR3 DNA reads TGCGCCAGCAGCCAAGGGACAGGGTACTTCTCTGGGGCCAACGTCCTGACTTTC. It encodes CASSQGTGYFSGANVLTF.

V gene TRBV5-5 combines with J gene TRBJ2-7, with 11 nucleotides matching TRBD1. CDR3 length equals 16 residues. CDR1 and CDR2 (germline): SGHKS, YYEKEE (reference sequence). V shed 1 base, J shed 4 bases, and the junction held 7 bases outside the gene matches. This CDR3 reads CASSLPPGTGGYEQYF. The CDR3 DNA reads as TGTGCCAGCAGCTTGCCCCCCGGGACAGGGGGGTACGAGCAGTACTTC.

The chain is built from TRBV11-2 and TRBJ2-5; perhaps TRBD2 as D (5 bases). The length of the CDR3 is 15 residues. Looked up from germline, CDR1 is SGHAT and CDR2 is FQNNGV. V gave up 1 base and J gave up 1 base, with 10 bases separating them. This CDR3 is CASSLVPGGQETQYF. CDR3 in DNA: TGTGCCAGCAGCTTAGTTCCAGGAGGCCAAGAGACCCAGTACTTC.

This sequence joins TRBV27 and TRBJ2-5, with 7 nucleotides matching TRBD2. The CDR3 spans 17 residues. Losses at the gene ends were 0 bases for V and 2 bases for J; bases not matched to a gene: 9. Germline CDR1 and CDR2: MNHEY and SMNVEV (reference sequence). CDR3 sequence reads: CASSLSASGYPQETQYF. In nucleotides, the CDR3 is TGTGCCAGCAGTTTATCTGCTAGCGGCTATCCTCAAGAGACCCAGTACTTC.

This chain joins TRBV28 and TRBJ1-5, with D possibly matching TRBD1 (5 bases). V gave up 10 bases and J gave up 0 bases, with 10 bases separating them. The germline gives CDR1 MDHEN, CDR2 SYDVKM. This CDR3 spans 13 amino acids. This CDR3 is CANPRDSNQPQHF. CDR3 nucleotide sequence: TGTGCCAACCCCAGGGATAGCAATCAGCCCCAGCATTTT.

CDR3 residues: CASSPRRDSNLENIQYF. CDR3 nucleotide sequence: TGTGCCAGCAGCCCCCGGCGGGACAGCAATCTGGAAAACATTCAGTACTTC. The rearrangement links TRBV13 to TRBJ2-4; TRBD1 might be the D (7 bases). This CDR3 contains 17 residues. Germline-derived CDR1 and CDR2 are PRHDT and FYEKMQ (reference sequence). The V and J ends lost 5 bases and 5 bases respectively, with 22 bases between them.

The chain combines TRBV30 with TRBJ1-6; 8 bases are a match to TRBD1. The CDR3 length is 14 residues. V lost 5 bases and J lost 2; bases outside the gene matches: 2. Germline V gene data show CDR1 as GTSNPN and CDR2 as SVGIG (reference sequence). The CDR3 bases are TGTGCCTGGCTGGACAGGGCCTATAATTCACCCCTCCACTTT. It is translated as CAWLDRAYNSPLHF.

The J gene is TRBJ2-3, the V gene TRBV4-3, with 16 bases identical to TRBD2. CDR1 LGHNA and CDR2 YSLEER come from the germline V gene. J was trimmed by 1 base and V by 4 bases; bases with no gene match: 14. The CDR3 has 21 amino acids. CDR3 residues: CASSPWRGTSGGGGRTDTQYF. CDR3 nucleotide sequence: TGCGCCAGCAGCCCTTGGAGAGGGACTAGCGGGGGGGGAGGTCGCACAGATACGCAGTATTTT.

The chain links TRBV27 to TRBJ1-2; unclear D gene. Germline V gives CDR1 MNHEY, CDR2 SMNVEV (reference sequence). The CDR3 spans 13 residues. Trimming cost V 5 bases and J 0 bases, with 7 bases left between them. The CDR3 is CASSLTANYGYTF. In DNA, the CDR3 is TGTGCCAGCAGTCTTACAGCTAACTATGGCTACACCTTC.